Listed below are T cell receptor beta chains from one sample, sequenced in a study of control samples from healthy donors and cancer patients. Clones were sequenced by immunoSEQ multiplex PCR, and TCRdb holds only the in-frame ones, with some missing. The repertoire holds tens of thousands of clones, with roughly 65% as singletons. The source material was formalin-fixed, paraffin-embedded tissue. The receptors here all came from a male donor with melanoma. The conserved cysteine and the conserved F or W are not part of the CDR3 here.

TRBJ1-5	TRBV19	ASSILGYPNQPQH
TRBJ1-2	TRBV21-1	ASSILPGQGRSLYT
TRBJ1-2	TRBV7-2	ASSSPAREKGYGYT
TRBJ2-3	TRBV7-9	ASSLVQGGSTDTQY
TRBJ2-1	TRBV9	ASSVVGEWNEQF
TRBJ1-5	TRBV7-8	ASTKTGGWDQPQH
TRBJ1-2	TRBV6-5	ASSYSQGADYSYT
TRBJ2-1	TRBV7-3	ASSLAASSYNEQF
TRBJ2-5	TRBV11-1	ASSPGVQETQY
TRBJ2-3	TRBV9	ASSVDGWRTDTQY
TRBJ2-1	TRBV7-9	ASSQGPVGLAGDEQF
TRBJ2-5	TRBV11-3	ASSSTRQKETQY
TRBJ1-4	TRBV6-6	ASRPGPTNEKLF
TRBJ2-5	TRBV28	ASSLGQSKGTQY
TRBJ2-6	TRBV10-3	AISDRTGGSEGANVLT
TRBJ2-5	TRBV6-4	AKVDVGGAQETQY
TRBJ2-7	TRBV6-5	ASRPRTDSYEQY
TRBJ1-5	TRBV19	ASSSSPPSGHSNQPQH
TRBJ2-5	TRBV5-4	ASSLGGGRKETQY
TRBJ2-1	TRBV11-2	ASSSRSRNEQF
TRBJ2-7	TRBV7-8	ASSFGTGSTYEQY
TRBJ1-4	TRBV2	ASSRDGQGEGKLF
TRBJ2-3	TRBV2	ASRKRSTDTQY
TRBJ2-1	TRBV7-8	ASSSPGVSYNEQF
TRBJ1-5	TRBV11-2	ASSLGQNQPQH
TRBJ2-7	TRBV6-2/TRBV6-3	ASSYDNSAYEQY
TRBJ2-1	TRBV11-2	ASSHLGGGGYNEQF
TRBJ2-1	TRBV6-2/TRBV6-3	ASSYRGGEQF
TRBJ2-1	TRBV1	TSSGASGRDEQF
TRBJ1-2	TRBV7-8	ASSPRTGHFRMGYT
TRBJ1-2	TRBV18	ASSPGHPLGYGYT